This TCR beta chain stems from a study of blood T cell repertoires in COVID-19. The repertoire was sequenced with immunoSEQ multiplex PCR; TCRdb's copy has only in-frame clones and lacks some. The sample yields fewer than 300,000 clones, 75% to 90% seen once. V dropped 5 bases and J dropped 10; count of bases not matched to a gene: 1. The CDR3 runs to 11 residues. Germline V gives CDR1 MNHEY, CDR2 SVGAGI. The specimen was PBMCs or T cells enriched from blood (not recorded which). The clonotype originates from a man aged 40-50 years who had recovered from COVID-19. The V gene is TRBV6-5, the J gene TRBJ2-1, with 8 bases matching TRBD1. CDR3 DNA: TGTGCCAGCAGTCGGGACAGGGAGCAGTTCTTC. Translated: CASSRDREQFF.